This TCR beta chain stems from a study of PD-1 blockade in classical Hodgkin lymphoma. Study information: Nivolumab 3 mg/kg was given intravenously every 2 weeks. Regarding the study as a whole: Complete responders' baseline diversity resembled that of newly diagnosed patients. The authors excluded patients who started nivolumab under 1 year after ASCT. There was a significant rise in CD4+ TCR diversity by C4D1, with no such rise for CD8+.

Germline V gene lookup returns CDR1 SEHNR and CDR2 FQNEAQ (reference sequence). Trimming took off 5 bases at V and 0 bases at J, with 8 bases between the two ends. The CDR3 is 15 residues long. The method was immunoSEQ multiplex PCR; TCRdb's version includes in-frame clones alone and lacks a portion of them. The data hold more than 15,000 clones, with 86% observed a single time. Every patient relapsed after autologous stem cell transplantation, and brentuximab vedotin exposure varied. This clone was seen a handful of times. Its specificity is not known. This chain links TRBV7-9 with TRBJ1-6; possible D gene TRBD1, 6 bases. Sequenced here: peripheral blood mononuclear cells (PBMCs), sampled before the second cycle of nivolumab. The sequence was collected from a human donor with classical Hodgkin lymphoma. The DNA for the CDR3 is TGTGCCAGCAGCGCACAGGGCTCCTATAATTCACCCCTCCACTTT. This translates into CASSAQGSYNSPLHF.